This T cell receptor (beta chain) emerged from a study of blood T cell repertoires in COVID-19. Trimming took off 6 bases at V and 7 bases at J, with 9 bases between the two ends. The germline CDR1 and CDR2 sequences are MDHEN and SYDVKM. The CDR3 is 11 amino acids. TCRdb's table, derived via immunoSEQ multiplex PCR, lists solely in-frame clones and lacks some. The sample has roughly 120,000 clones, approximately 80% seen once; the top ten hold roughly 6%. The specimen was peripheral blood. The J gene is TRBJ2-5, the V gene TRBV28, with D uncertain. This TCR derives from a man in his 70s with acute or convalescent COVID-19. DNA of the CDR3: TGTGCCAGCAGCCTCAGTGGGACCCAGTACTTC. It specifies CASSLSGTQYF. The full variable domain, with the rest looked up from reference TRBV28 and TRBJ2-5, is DVKVTQSSRYLVKRTGEKVFLECVQDMDHENMFWYRQDPGLGLRLIYFSYDVKMKEKGDIPEGYSVSREKKERFSLILESASTNQTSMYLCASSLSGTQYFGPGTRLLVL.